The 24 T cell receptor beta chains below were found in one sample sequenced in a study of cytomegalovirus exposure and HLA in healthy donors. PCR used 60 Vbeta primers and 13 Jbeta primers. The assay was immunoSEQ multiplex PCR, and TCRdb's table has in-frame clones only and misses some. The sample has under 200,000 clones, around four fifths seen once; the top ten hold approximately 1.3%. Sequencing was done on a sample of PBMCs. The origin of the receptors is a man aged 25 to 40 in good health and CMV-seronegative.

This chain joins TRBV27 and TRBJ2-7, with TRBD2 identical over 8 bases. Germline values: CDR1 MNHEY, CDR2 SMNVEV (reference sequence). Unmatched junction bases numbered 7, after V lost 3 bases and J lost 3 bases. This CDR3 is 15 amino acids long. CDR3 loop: CASSFSEAGDYEQYF. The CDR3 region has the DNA TGTGCCAGCAGTTTTTCGGAAGCGGGGGACTACGAGCAGTACTTC.

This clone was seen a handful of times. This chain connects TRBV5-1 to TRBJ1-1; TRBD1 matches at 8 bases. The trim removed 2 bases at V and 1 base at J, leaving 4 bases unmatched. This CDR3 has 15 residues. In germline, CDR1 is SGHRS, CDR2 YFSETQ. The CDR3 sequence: CASSFQGAQNTEAFF. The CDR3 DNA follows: TGCGCCAGCAGCTTCCAGGGGGCACAGAACACTGAAGCTTTCTTT.

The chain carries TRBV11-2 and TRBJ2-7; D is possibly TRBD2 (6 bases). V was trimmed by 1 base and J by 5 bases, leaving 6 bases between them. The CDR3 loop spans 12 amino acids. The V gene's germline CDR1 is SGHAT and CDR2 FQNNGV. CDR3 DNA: TGTGCCAGCAGCTTAGGGGAGGACGAGCAGTACTTC. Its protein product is CASSLGEDEQYF.

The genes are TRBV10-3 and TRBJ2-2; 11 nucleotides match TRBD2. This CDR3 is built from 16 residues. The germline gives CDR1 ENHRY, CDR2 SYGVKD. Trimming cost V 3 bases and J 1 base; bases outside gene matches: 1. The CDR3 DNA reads TGTGCCATCAGTGATGGACTAGCGGGGAACACCGGGGAGCTGTTTTTT. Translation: CAISDGLAGNTGELFF.

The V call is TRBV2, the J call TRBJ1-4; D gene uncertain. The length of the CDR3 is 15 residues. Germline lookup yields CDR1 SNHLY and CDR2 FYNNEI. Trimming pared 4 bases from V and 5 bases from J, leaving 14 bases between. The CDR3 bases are TGTGCCAGCAGTGTCAGGCCCTCACCCAATGAAAAACTGTTTTTT. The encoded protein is CASSVRPSPNEKLFF. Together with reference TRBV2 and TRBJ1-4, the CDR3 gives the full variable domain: EPEVTQTPSHQVTQMGQEVILRCVPISNHLYFYWYRQILGQKVEFLVSFYNNEISEKSEIFDDQFSVERPDGSNFTLKIRSTKLEDSAMYFCASSVRPSPNEKLFFGSGTQLSVL.

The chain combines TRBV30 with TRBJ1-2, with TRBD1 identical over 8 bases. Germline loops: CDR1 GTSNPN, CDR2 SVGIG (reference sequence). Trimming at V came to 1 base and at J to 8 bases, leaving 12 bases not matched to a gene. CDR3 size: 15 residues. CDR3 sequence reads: CAWSATTGGTGGYTF. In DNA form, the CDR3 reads TGTGCCTGGAGTGCTACTACAGGGGGGACTGGAGGCTACACCTTC. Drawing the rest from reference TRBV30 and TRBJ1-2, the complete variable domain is SQTIHQWPATLVQPVGSPLSLECTVEGTSNPNLYWYRQAAGRGLQLLFYSVGIGQISSEVPQNLSASRPQDRQFILSSKKLLLSDSGFYLCAWSATTGGTGGYTFGSGTRLTVV.

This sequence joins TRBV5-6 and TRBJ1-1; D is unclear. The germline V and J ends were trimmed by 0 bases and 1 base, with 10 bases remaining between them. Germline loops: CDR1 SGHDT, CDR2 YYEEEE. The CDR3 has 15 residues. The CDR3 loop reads CASSLVAGKNTEAFF. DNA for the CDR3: TGTGCCAGCAGCTTGGTTGCGGGTAAGAACACTGAAGCTTTCTTT.

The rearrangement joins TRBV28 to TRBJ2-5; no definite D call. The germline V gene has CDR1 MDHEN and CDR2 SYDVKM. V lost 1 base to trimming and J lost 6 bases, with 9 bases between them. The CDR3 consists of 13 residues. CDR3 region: CASSLSGPKTQYF. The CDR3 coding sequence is TGTGCCAGCAGTTTATCGGGTCCGAAGACCCAGTACTTC.

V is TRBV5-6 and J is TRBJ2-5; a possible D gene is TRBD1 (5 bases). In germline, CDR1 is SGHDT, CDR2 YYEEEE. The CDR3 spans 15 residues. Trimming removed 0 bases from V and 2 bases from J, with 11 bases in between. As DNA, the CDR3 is TGTGCCAGCAGCTTGGTAGGGGCGCGTCAAGAGACCCAGTACTTC. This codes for CASSLVGARQETQYF. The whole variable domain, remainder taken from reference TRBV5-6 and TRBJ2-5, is DAGVTQSPTHLIKTRGQQVTLRCSPKSGHDTVSWYQQALGQGPQFIFQYYEEEERQRGNFPDRFSGHQFPNYSSELNVNALLLGDSALYLCASSLVGARQETQYFGPGTRLLVL.

CDR3 protein: CASSFGRNTEAFF. For the CDR3, the DNA is TGTGCCAGCAGCTTCGGTAGGAACACTGAAGCTTTCTTT. V and J are TRBV11-3 and TRBJ1-1; D gene ambiguous. The CDR3 runs 13 residues. Germline CDR1 reads SGHNT; CDR2 reads YENEEA. V was clipped by 3 bases and J by 1 base, with 6 bases between them.

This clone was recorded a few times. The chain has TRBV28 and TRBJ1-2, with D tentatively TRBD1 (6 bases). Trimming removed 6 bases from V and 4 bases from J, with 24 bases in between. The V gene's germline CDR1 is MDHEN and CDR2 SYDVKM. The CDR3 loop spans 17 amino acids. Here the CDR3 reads CASSNSDRRQEVYGYTF. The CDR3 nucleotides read TGTGCCAGCAGCAATTCCGACAGACGACAGGAGGTCTATGGCTACACCTTC.

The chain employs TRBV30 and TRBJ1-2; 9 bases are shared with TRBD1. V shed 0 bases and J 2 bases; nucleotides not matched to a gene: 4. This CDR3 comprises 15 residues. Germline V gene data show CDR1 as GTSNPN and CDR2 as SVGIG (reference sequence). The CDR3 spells CAWSVTGTGNYGYTF. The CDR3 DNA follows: TGTGCCTGGAGTGTAACCGGGACAGGGAACTATGGCTACACCTTC.

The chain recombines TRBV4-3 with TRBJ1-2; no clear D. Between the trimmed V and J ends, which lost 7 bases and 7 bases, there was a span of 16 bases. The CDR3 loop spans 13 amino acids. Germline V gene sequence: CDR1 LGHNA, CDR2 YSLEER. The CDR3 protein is CASTRGGEAGYTF. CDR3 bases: TGCGCCAGCACCCGGGGAGGAGAGGCTGGCTACACCTTC.

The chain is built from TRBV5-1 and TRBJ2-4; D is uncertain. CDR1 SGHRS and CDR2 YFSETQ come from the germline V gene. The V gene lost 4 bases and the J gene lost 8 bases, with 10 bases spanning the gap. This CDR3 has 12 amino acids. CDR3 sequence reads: CASSPVGYIQYF. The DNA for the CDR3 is TGCGCCAGCAGCCCTGTCGGGTACATTCAGTACTTC.

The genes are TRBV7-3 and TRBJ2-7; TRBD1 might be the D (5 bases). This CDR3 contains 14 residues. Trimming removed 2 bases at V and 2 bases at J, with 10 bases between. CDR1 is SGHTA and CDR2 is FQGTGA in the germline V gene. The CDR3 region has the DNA TGTGCCAGCAGCTTATCCCAGGGCCCCTACGAGCAGTACTTC. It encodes CASSLSQGPYEQYF. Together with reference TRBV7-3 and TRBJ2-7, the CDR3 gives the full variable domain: GAGVSQTPSNKVTEKGKYVELRCDPISGHTALYWYRQSLGQGPEFLIYFQGTGAADDSGLPNDRFFAVRPEGSVSTLKIQRTERGDSAVYLCASSLSQGPYEQYFGPGTRLTVT.

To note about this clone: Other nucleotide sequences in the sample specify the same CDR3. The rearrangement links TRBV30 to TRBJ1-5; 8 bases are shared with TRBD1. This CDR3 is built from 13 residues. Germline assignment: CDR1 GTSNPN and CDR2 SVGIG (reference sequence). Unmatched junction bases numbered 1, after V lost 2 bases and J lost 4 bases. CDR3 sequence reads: CAWSRQGNQPQHF. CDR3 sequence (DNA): TGTGCCTGGAGTCGACAGGGGAATCAGCCCCAGCATTTT.

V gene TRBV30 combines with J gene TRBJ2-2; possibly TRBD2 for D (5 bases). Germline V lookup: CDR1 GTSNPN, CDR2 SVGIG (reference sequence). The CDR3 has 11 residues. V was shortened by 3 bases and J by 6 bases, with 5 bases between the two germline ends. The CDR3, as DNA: TGTGCCTGGAGGGGAGCCGGGGAGCTGTTTTTT. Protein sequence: CAWRGAGELFF.

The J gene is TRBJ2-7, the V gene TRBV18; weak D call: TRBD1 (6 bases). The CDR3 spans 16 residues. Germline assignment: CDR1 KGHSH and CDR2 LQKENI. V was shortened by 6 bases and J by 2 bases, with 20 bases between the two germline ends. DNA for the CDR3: TGTGCCAGCTCGACTATGGTTCAAGGGGGAACCTACGAGCAGTACTTC. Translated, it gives CASSTMVQGGTYEQYF.

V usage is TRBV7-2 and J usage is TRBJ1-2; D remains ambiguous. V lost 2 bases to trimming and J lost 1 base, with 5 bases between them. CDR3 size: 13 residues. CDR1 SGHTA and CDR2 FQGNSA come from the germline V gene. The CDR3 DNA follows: TGTGCCAGCAGCTTATCCATTAACTATGGCTACACCTTC. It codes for CASSLSINYGYTF. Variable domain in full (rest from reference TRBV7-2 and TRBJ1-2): GAGVSQSPSNKVTEKGKDVELRCDPISGHTALYWYRQSLGQGLEFLIYFQGNSAPDKSGLPSDRFSAERTGGSVSTLTIQRTQQEDSAVYLCASSLSINYGYTFGSGTRLTVV.

The CDR3 loop reads CASGEVGGNEQYF. The CDR3 nucleotides read TGCGCCAGCGGCGAGGTGGGGGGGAACGAGCAGTACTTC. The J gene is TRBJ2-5, the V gene TRBV5-1; TRBD2 matches at 7 bases. The J call may be wrong; the DNA end is better matched by TRBJ2-7. This CDR3 comprises 13 residues. Per the germline V gene, CDR1 is SGHRS and CDR2 is YFSETQ.

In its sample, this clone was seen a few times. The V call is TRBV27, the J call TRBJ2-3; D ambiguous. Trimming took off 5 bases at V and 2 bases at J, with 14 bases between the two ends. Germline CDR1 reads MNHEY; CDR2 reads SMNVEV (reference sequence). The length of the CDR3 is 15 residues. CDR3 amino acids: CASSPPGGITDTQYF. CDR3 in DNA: TGTGCCAGCAGTCCCCCCGGCGGCATCACAGATACGCAGTATTTT.

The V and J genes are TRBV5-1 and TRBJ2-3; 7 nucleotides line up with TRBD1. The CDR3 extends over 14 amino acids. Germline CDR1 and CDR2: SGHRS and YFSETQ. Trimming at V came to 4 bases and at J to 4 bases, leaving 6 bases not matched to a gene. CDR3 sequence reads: CASSPSTGADTQYF. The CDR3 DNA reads TGCGCCAGCAGCCCATCCACAGGGGCAGATACGCAGTATTTT.

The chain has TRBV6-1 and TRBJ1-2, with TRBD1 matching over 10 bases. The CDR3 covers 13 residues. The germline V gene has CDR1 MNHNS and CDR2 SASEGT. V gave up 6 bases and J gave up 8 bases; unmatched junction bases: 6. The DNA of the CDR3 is TGTGCCAGCAGCAGACAGGGGGCGTTCGGCTACACCTTC. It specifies CASSRQGAFGYTF.

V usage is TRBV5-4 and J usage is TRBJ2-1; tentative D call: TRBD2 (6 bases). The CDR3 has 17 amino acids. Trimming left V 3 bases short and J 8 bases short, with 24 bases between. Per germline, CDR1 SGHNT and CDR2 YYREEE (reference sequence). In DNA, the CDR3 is TGTGCCAGCAGCTCCTCCGCAGGAGGGGATCGGGGTTATGAGCAGTTCTTC. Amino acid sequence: CASSSSAGGDRGYEQFF.